The T cell receptor (beta chain) described here comes from a study of CD8 T cells in ankylosing spondylitis. Regarding the study as a whole: In ankylosing spondylitis blood, a motif of 7 to 9 highly homologous TCR beta variants appeared characteristic. Researchers reportedly found disease-linked clones significantly enriched in matched ankylosing spondylitis synovial fluid. Clones linked to the disease showed a CD8+ phenotype. They occurred at relatively low frequencies in peripheral blood.

Per the germline V gene, CDR1 is SGHRS and CDR2 is YFSETQ. This CDR3 contains 16 residues. J was trimmed by 4 bases and V by 4 bases; bases with no gene match: 11. This clonotype was counted only a few times. Its specificity is unknown. As the method for making TCR beta libraries, quantitative 5'-RACE with molecular barcodes was used. TCRdb called the 5' RACE reads again in MiXCR, with one record for every CDR3 protein. The data contain around 890,000 distinct CDR3 sequences, 12% of them singletons. The clonotype was recovered from a male donor with ankylosing spondylitis. The rearrangement joins TRBV5-1 to TRBJ2-7; 10 bases are shared with TRBD1. Material for sequencing was blood, either unsorted or a sorted T cell fraction (not recorded which). The CDR3 bases are TGCGCCAGCAGCCTCACTTCAGACAGGGGGCTATACGAGCAGTACTTC. The encoded protein is CASSLTSDRGLYEQYF.